Detailed here is one T cell receptor beta chain. No antigen is known for it. The TCR beta cDNA libraries carried unique molecular identifiers. TCRdb used MiXCR to reprocess the PCR reads, holding one entry per CDR3 protein. This table has about 200,000 distinct CDR3 sequences, roughly 28% appearing once. CDR1 and CDR2 from the germline V gene are LGHDT and YNNKEL (reference sequence). The CDR3 has 21 residues. Germline trimming cut 0 bases from V and 7 bases from J; bases unmatched to any gene: 20. This specimen belongs to a study of post-analysis software for immune sequencing data. Findings of the study overall: With TRBV5-6, TRBV5-1 and TRBV20-1 included, about five TRBV segments were more frequent in patients than in controls.

The sequence came from a girl aged 2 to 17 with multiple sclerosis. Sequencing was carried out using blood. The V and J genes are TRBV3-1 and TRBJ2-1; TRBD2 matches at 11 bases. The CDR3: CASSQEGLRKVAGGYKNEQFF. CDR3 in DNA: TGTGCCAGCAGCCAAGAGGGACTGAGGAAAGTAGCGGGGGGGTATAAGAATGAGCAGTTCTTC.